This TCR beta chain was obtained from a study of cytomegalovirus exposure and HLA in healthy donors. Germline V gene lookup returns CDR1 SGHVS and CDR2 FQNEAQ. This CDR3 is built from 15 residues. Trimming took 3 bases from V and 3 from J, leaving 14 bases between them. Here immunoSEQ multiplex PCR was the method, and the copy in TCRdb shows in-frame clones only, minus some. This table has over 150,000 clones, roughly 89% appearing once. The receptor's source is a man aged 18 to 30 in good health and CMV-seropositive. Sequenced: PBMCs. This chain uses TRBV7-8 with TRBJ1-1; D gene ambiguous. This CDR3 reads CASSLHQIRDTEAFF. CDR3 sequence (DNA): TGTGCCAGCAGCTTGCACCAGATCCGGGACACTGAAGCTTTCTTT.